The 14 T cell receptor beta chains listed next were all sequenced from one sample in a study of regulatory T cells in long-lasting Graves disease. Sequencing libraries for TCR beta were prepared with iRepertoire HTBI primers and Arm-PCR of CDR3 regions. TCRdb re-called the multiplex PCR reads through MiXCR, storing one row per CDR3 protein. The table records 380,000 or so distinct CDR3 sequences, around 16% of them present only once. Time point given: newly diagnosed GD, antithyroid drugs for less than 3 months. Construction of the TCR library relied on RNA isolated from PBMCs. The same data also contributed to another study, on T cells in Graves' hyperthyroidism and ophthalmopathy.

The input for sequencing was peripheral blood mononuclear cells (PBMCs), taken at new diagnosis, from a patient treated with antithyroid drugs. The receptors were gathered from a young woman with Graves disease.

This chain links TRBV4-1 with TRBJ2-5, with 8 bases aligning to TRBD2. CDR1 is MGHRA, CDR2 YSYEKL, per germline. The CDR3 consists of 14 residues. Trimming took 4 bases from V and 5 from J; bases not matched to a gene: 6. The CDR3 here is CASSPRQRGETQYF. The CDR3 DNA sequence: TGCGCCAGCAGCCCTCGACAGCGGGGGGAGACCCAGTACTTC.

This clonotype has ten or more counts. The chain uses TRBV2 and TRBJ1-2, with D maybe TRBD1 (6 bases). V was pared by 7 bases and J by 12 bases, with 18 bases between. Germline CDR1 and CDR2: SNHLY and FYNNEI. This CDR3 has 12 residues. CDR3 coding DNA: TGTGCCAGCAACTTGGGGGCAGGGTCGGACACCTTC. The encoded protein is CASNLGAGSDTF.

The V and J genes are TRBV28 and TRBJ1-3; D remains ambiguous. This CDR3 is built from 16 residues. Germline assignment: CDR1 MDHEN and CDR2 SYDVKM. Trimming pared 7 bases from V and 3 bases from J, leaving 19 bases between. The CDR3 sequence is CASTPLLGGGGNTIYF. The CDR3 nucleotides are TGTGCCAGCACCCCTTTACTGGGAGGCGGTGGAAACACCATATATTTT.

This clonotype was seen ten or more times. J is TRBJ1-6 and V is TRBV11-2; D call uncertain. The germline V and J ends were trimmed by 5 bases and 10 bases, with 6 bases remaining between them. The length of the CDR3 is 11 residues. Looked up from germline, CDR1 is SGHAT and CDR2 is FQNNGV. The CDR3 protein is CASSSRSPLHF. CDR3 DNA sequence: TGTGCCAGCAGCAGTCGGTCACCCCTCCACTTT.

This clonotype was counted ten times or more. The chain couples TRBV7-2 to TRBJ2-7; 10 positions agree with TRBD2. This CDR3 contains 14 residues. J lost 3 bases, V lost 5 bases, and 4 bases had no gene match. Germline-derived CDR1 and CDR2 are SGHTA and FQGNSA. In nucleotides, the CDR3 is TGTGCCAGCAGCGCGGGACTAGCGAGCTACGAGCAGTACTTC. Encoded protein: CASSAGLASYEQYF.

This clonotype came up many times. The chain links TRBV20-1 to TRBJ2-5, with TRBD2 matching over 7 bases. V gave up 5 bases and J gave up 5 bases; unmatched junction bases: 11. In germline, CDR1 is DFQATT, CDR2 SNEGSKA (reference sequence). CDR3 length: 14 residues. CDR3 amino acids: CSAVKLAGGETQYF. In DNA, the CDR3 is TGCAGTGCTGTGAAACTAGCCGGGGGGGAGACCCAGTACTTC.

This clonotype was seen a handful of times. This chain joins TRBV6-5 and TRBJ2-5; weak D call: TRBD2 (6 bases). Between the trimmed V and J ends, which lost 3 bases and 5 bases, there was a span of 16 bases. CDR1 MNHEY and CDR2 SVGAGI come from the germline V gene. The CDR3 contains 15 residues. CDR3 sequence (DNA): TGTGCCAGCAGTTATCTGGACGGGAGCGAGGAGACCCAGTACTTC. This codes for CASSYLDGSEETQYF.

This clonotype was counted ten times or more. The chain carries TRBV3-1 and TRBJ2-1, with 9 bases that match TRBD2. Germline V gene data show CDR1 as LGHDT and CDR2 as YNNKEL (reference sequence). This CDR3 contains 17 residues. The J segment lost 7 bases and the V segment lost 1 base, leaving 11 bases of the junction unmatched. CDR3: CASSQGASGVPRNEQFF. The CDR3, as DNA: TGTGCCAGCAGCCAAGGGGCTAGCGGGGTCCCCAGGAATGAGCAGTTCTTC.

This clonotype has ten or more counts. This sequence joins TRBV20-1 and TRBJ2-7; TRBD2 aligns across 7 bases. Germline V gives CDR1 DFQATT, CDR2 SNEGSKA (reference sequence). This CDR3 spans 14 amino acids. After removal of 3 bases from V and 1 base from J, the junction contained 6 bases not matched to a gene. CDR3 residues: CSASWDYPSYEQYF. The DNA of the CDR3 is TGCAGTGCTAGTTGGGACTACCCATCCTACGAGCAGTACTTC.

This clonotype showed up many times. This sequence joins TRBV7-2 and TRBJ2-7; weak D call: TRBD2 (6 bases). Germline V gene lookup returns CDR1 SGHTA and CDR2 FQGNSA. The CDR3 extends over 16 amino acids. V dropped 2 bases and J dropped 4 bases, with 18 bases sitting between them. The CDR3 region is CASSLLPGTGVYEQYF. DNA of the CDR3: TGTGCCAGCAGCTTATTGCCAGGGACGGGAGTGTACGAGCAGTACTTC.

This clonotype was counted only a few times. The V gene is TRBV5-5, the J gene TRBJ1-1, with TRBD1 identical over 7 bases. Germline V lookup: CDR1 SGHKS, CDR2 YYEKEE (reference sequence). This CDR3 is 15 amino acids long. The J segment lost 0 bases and the V segment lost 4 bases, leaving 6 bases of the junction unmatched. CDR3 amino acids: CASSLDRDMNTEAFF. CDR3 nucleotide sequence: TGTGCCAGCAGCCTCGACAGGGATATGAACACTGAAGCTTTCTTT. Full variable domain (missing parts from reference TRBV5-5 and TRBJ1-1): DAGVTQSPTHLIKTRGQQVTLRCSPISGHKSVSWYQQVLGQGPQFIFQYYEKEERGRGNFPDRFSARQFPNYSSELNVNALLLGDSALYLCASSLDRDMNTEAFFGQGTRLTVV.

This clonotype was seen a few times. This sequence joins TRBV5-5 and TRBJ2-5; D is ambiguous. This CDR3 is 18 amino acids long. CDR1 and CDR2 (germline): SGHKS, YYEKEE (reference sequence). V shed 2 bases and J shed 7 bases, with 27 bases lying between them. CDR3 sequence reads: CASSLQGGGSATPGTQYF. The CDR3 coding sequence is TGTGCCAGCAGCTTACAAGGTGGCGGCTCAGCCACCCCAGGGACCCAGTACTTC.

This clonotype was observed a few times. J is TRBJ2-1 and V is TRBV7-9; 12 nucleotides line up with TRBD2. The CDR3 has 16 residues. CDR1 SEHNR and CDR2 FQNEAQ come from the germline V gene (reference sequence). Germline trimming cut 4 bases from V and 4 bases from J; bases unmatched to any gene: 5. The CDR3 loop is CASSSGLAGSYNEQFF. In nucleotides, the CDR3 is TGTGCCAGCAGCTCAGGACTAGCGGGGTCTTACAATGAGCAGTTCTTC.

This clonotype came up many times. The chain employs TRBV5-1 and TRBJ1-4; D is undetermined. Trimming removed 5 bases from V and 0 bases from J, with 11 bases in between. The CDR3 extends over 15 amino acids. CDR1 is SGHRS, CDR2 YFSETQ, per germline. As DNA, the CDR3 is TGCGCCAGCAGGCCGACCGTCTCAACTAATGAAAAACTGTTTTTT. Its translation: CASRPTVSTNEKLFF.